This T cell receptor beta chain was obtained from a study of OX40 agonist ivuxolimab in advanced cancers. Study in general: Ivuxolimab is an agonistic anti-OX40 (CD134) antibody, and patients were treated with it. Three patients got partial responses; one had hepatocellular carcinoma and two had cutaneous melanoma. Study conclusions and caveats: The authors did not determine the antigen specificity of the expanded peripheral T cells.

Peripheral blood came from all dose cohorts at three timepoints. Some clones are missing from TCRdb's copy, which holds only in-frame ones; the method was immunoSEQ multiplex PCR. In the table there are some 35,000 clones, roughly 80% of which are singletons. Concerning this clone itself: Its specificity is not known.

With 0 bases clipped from V and 5 bases from J, the junction kept 8 bases outside the gene matches. Germline assignment: CDR1 MGHRA and CDR2 YSYEKL. This CDR3 has 16 amino acids. This TCR derives from an adult with an advanced solid tumor such as melanoma, head and neck, liver or kidney cancer. Source: CD4+ or CD8+ T cells sorted from blood, taken in a trial of the OX40 agonist ivuxolimab. This sequence joins TRBV4-1 and TRBJ2-5, with 8 bases matching TRBD1. CDR3 in amino acids: CASSQDPQGALETQYF. The CDR3 DNA sequence: TGCGCCAGCAGCCAAGATCCCCAGGGGGCCCTCGAGACCCAGTACTTC.